A single sample is the source of the 7 T cell receptor beta chains below, sequenced in a study of siplizumab effects on memory and regulatory T cells. Clones were read by immunoSEQ multiplex PCR, and TCRdb kept only the in-frame ones, dropping some. The sample carries 100,000 or so clones, around 92% recorded once. The sequencing sample was made of Tregs sorted from blood. The source is a human donor in good health.

The rearrangement joins TRBV19 to TRBJ2-3; TRBD2 might be the D (6 bases). The germline CDR1 and CDR2 sequences are LNHDA and SQIVND (reference sequence). Trimming stripped 9 bases from V and 5 bases from J, with 21 bases between. This CDR3 is 15 amino acids long. The CDR3 loop reads CASKGGVERVDTQYF. In DNA, the CDR3 is TGTGCCAGCAAGGGCGGAGTGGAGCGGGTAGATACGCAGTATTTT.

The V call is TRBV6-5, the J call TRBJ2-1; D call uncertain. The CDR3 sequence is 15 residues long. The germline V and J ends were trimmed by 5 bases and 4 bases, with 15 bases remaining between them. Germline V gene lookup returns CDR1 MNHEY and CDR2 SVGAGI. The CDR3 protein is CASSPDWKGYNEQFF. CDR3 sequence (DNA): TGTGCCAGCAGTCCAGACTGGAAGGGATACAATGAGCAGTTCTTC.

The CDR3, as DNA: TGTGCCTGGAGTCCCAGGTCTCTAGCGACCCTTTACGAGCAGTACTTC. This encodes CAWSPRSLATLYEQYF. V and J are TRBV30 and TRBJ2-7; tentatively, D is TRBD2 (6 bases). From germline, CDR1 is GTSNPN and CDR2 SVGIG (reference sequence). Trimming removed 2 bases from V and 4 bases from J, with 21 bases in between. The CDR3 length is 16 residues.

The rearrangement uses TRBV27 and TRBJ1-4; D call uncertain. Germline V gene sequence: CDR1 MNHEY, CDR2 SMNVEV (reference sequence). The CDR3 spans 17 residues. V was shortened by 5 bases and J by 0 bases, with 16 bases between the two germline ends. The CDR3 protein is CASSVHPLSATNEKLFF. The CDR3 nucleotides are TGTGCCAGCAGTGTCCACCCACTCTCTGCAACTAATGAAAAACTGTTTTTT.

V is TRBV18 and J is TRBJ2-5; no clear D gene. Germline CDR1 KGHSH, CDR2 LQKENI. The ends were cut back, 2 bases at V and 5 bases at J, with 3 bases in the middle. The CDR3 is 11 amino acids. The CDR3 DNA follows: TGTGCCAGCTCACCAGCGGAGACCCAGTACTTC. Translated, it gives CASSPAETQYF. Full variable domain (outside the CDR3, taken from reference TRBV18 and TRBJ2-5): NAGVMQNPRHLVRRRGQEARLRCSPMKGHSHVYWYRQLPEEGLKFMVYLQKENIIDESGMPKERFSAEFPKEGPSILRIQQVVRGDSAAYFCASSPAETQYFGPGTRLLVL.

The chain is built from TRBV19 and TRBJ1-2; D gene ambiguous. The germline V gene has CDR1 LNHDA and CDR2 SQIVND (reference sequence). The length of the CDR3 is 12 residues. The V end was cut by 7 bases, the J end by 6 bases, with 12 bases between. The CDR3 coding sequence is TGTGCCAGTAATAAAAATCGCGATGGCTACACCTTC. Its translation: CASNKNRDGYTF.

The V and J genes are TRBV6-6 and TRBJ1-2; D not resolved. The CDR3 contains 11 residues. CDR1 is MNHNY and CDR2 is SVGAGI in the germline V gene (reference sequence). Between the trimmed V and J ends, which lost 6 bases and 1 base, there was a span of 3 bases. CDR3 sequence: CASRFNYGYTF. The CDR3, as DNA: TGTGCCAGCAGATTTAACTATGGCTACACCTTC.